This T cell receptor (beta chain) was documented in a study of neurological immune-mediated disorders. Template-switch 5'RACE cDNA synthesis added a 10-nucleotide unique molecular identifier. TCRdb processed the 5' RACE reads anew with MiXCR; each CDR3 protein has one entry. This repertoire shows about 50,000 distinct CDR3 sequences, roughly 3% found once; its top ten account for over 12%. Trimming took 4 bases from V and 6 from J, leaving 12 bases between them. The CDR3 length is 13 residues. Germline V gives CDR1 MNHEY, CDR2 SVGEGT. General study findings and limits: Patients with HTLV-1-associated myelopathy showed the most TCR clonal expansion. Those with multiple sclerosis showed the least, falling below healthy controls. No CDR3 amino acid sequences recurred among expanded clones across subjects, suggesting private repertoires in all groups.

This clonotype was seen ten or more times. Antigen: not known. The sequenced sample consisted of PBMCs. The sequence was obtained from a woman aged 50 to 65 with multiple sclerosis. The chain joins TRBV6-2 or TRBV6-3 to TRBJ1-2; possibly TRBD1 for D (6 bases). This CDR3 reads CASSSTGPDGYTF. The CDR3 bases are TGTGCCAGCAGTTCAACAGGGCCCGATGGCTACACCTTC.